The entry that follows covers one T cell receptor beta chain sequence. This entry belongs to a study of beta chain features in type 1 diabetes. The entirety of the isolated RNA underwent reverse transcription, so expressed TCRB transcripts were sequenced. This table comes from immunoSEQ multiplex PCR, and its TCRdb copy is limited to in-frame clones, with some not included. Altogether more than 300,000 clones are present, roughly 8% being singletons, with the ten largest covering more than 0.4%. This clonotype was sampled from a woman in her late teens or twenties in good health. Sequenced sample: central memory CD4+ T cells from blood.

The CDR3 coding sequence is TGTGCCACCAGCTTCCGGACAGCTAATGAAAAACTGTTTTTT. This translates into CATSFRTANEKLFF. The chain uses TRBV15 and TRBJ1-4; a weak D match, TRBD1 (6 bases). Germline lookup yields CDR1 LNHNV and CDR2 YYDKDF (reference sequence). The CDR3 runs 14 residues. With 5 bases removed from V and 3 bases from J, the gap between germline ends came to 10 bases.